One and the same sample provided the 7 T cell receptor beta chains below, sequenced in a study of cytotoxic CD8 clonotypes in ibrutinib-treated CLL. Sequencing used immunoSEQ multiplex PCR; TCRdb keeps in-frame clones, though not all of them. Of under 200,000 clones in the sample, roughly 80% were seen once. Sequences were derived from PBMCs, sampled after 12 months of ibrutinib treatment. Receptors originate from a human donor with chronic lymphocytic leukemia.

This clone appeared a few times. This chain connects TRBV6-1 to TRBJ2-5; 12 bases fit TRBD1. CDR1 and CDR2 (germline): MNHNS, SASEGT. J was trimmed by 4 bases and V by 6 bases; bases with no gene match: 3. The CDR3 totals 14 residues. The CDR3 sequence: CASRMGQGAETQYF. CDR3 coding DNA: TGTGCCAGCAGGATGGGACAGGGGGCAGAGACCCAGTACTTC.

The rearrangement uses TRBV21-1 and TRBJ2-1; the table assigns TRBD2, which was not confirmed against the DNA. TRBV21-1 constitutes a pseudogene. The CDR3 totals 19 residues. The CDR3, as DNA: TGTGCCAGCAGCAAAGGGCGGTGGGCGGGACTAGCGCGCTACAATGAGCAGTTCTTC. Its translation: CASSKGRWAGLARYNEQFF.

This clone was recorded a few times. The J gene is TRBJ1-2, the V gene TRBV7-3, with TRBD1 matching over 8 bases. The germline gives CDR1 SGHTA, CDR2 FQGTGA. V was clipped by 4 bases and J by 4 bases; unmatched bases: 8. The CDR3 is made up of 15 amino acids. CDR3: CASSSRQGTVYGYTF. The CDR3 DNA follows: TGTGCCAGCAGCTCCAGACAGGGGACGGTCTATGGCTACACCTTC.

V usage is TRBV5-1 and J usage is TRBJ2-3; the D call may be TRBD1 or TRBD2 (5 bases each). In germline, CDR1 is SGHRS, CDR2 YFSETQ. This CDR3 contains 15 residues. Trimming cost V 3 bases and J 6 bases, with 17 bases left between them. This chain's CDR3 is CASSSSGTLADTQYF. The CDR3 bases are TGCGCCAGCAGCTCATCCGGGACCCTCGCGGATACGCAGTATTTT.

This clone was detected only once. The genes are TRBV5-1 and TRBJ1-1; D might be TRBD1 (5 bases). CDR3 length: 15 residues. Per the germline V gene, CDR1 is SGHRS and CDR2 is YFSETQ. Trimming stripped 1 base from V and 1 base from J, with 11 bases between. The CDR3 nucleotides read TGCGCCAGCAGCTTGAACACAGGCGGGAACACTGAAGCTTTCTTT. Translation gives CASSLNTGGNTEAFF.

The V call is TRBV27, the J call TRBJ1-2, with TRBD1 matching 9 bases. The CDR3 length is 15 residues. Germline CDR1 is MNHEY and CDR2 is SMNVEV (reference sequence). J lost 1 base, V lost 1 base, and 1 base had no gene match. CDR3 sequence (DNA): TGTGCCAGCAGTTTATGGGGACAGGGTAACTATGGCTACACCTTC. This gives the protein CASSLWGQGNYGYTF.

This CDR3 reads CASSKDRRYEQYF. The CDR3 DNA follows: TGTGCCAGCAGTAAGGACAGGCGTTACGAGCAGTACTTC. The chain has TRBV2 and TRBJ2-7, with 7 bases that match TRBD1. There are 13 residues in the CDR3. With 5 bases clipped from V and 4 bases from J, the junction kept 5 bases outside the gene matches. Germline V gene sequence: CDR1 SNHLY, CDR2 FYNNEI.